The rows below give T cell receptor beta chains drawn from one sample of a study of radiation and T cells in renal cell carcinoma. Profiled with immunoSEQ multiplex PCR; TCRdb holds only in-frame clones, not every one. The repertoire holds some 78,000 clones, about 88% seen once, with approximately 6.2% in the top ten. The material was blood, obtained from a patient whose treatment included radiotherapy and nephrectomy. The receptors derive from a woman between 70 and 85 years old with renal cell carcinoma. CDR3s include the opening cysteine and the closing phenylalanine or tryptophan. A D gene is named only where the DNA matches it firmly. Expanded clones get a size class; other rows say once, few or many, or leave the size out.

d_gene	j_gene	abundance	v_gene	CDR3aa	CDR3nt
NA	TRBJ1-5	NA	TRBV19	CASSIKLISNQPQHF	TGTGCCAGTAGTATAAAACTAATTAGCAATCAGCCCCAGCATTTT
NA	TRBJ2-3	NA	TRBV2	CASSDQAADTQYF	TGTGCCAGCAGTGACCAAGCCGCAGATACGCAGTATTTT
TRBD1	TRBJ2-3	NA	TRBV6-5	CASSYRTGGTDTQYF	TGTGCCAGCAGTTATCGGACAGGGGGCACAGATACGCAGTATTTT
NA	TRBJ1-6	once	TRBV30	CARKESSYNSPLHF	TGTGCTCGAAAAGAGAGCTCCTATAATTCACCCCTCCACTTT
TRBD2	TRBJ2-4	NA	TRBV4-2	CASSQVASSGGTGKNIQYF	TGTGCCAGCAGCCAAGTGGCGTCTAGCGGGGGTACGGGCAAAAACATTCAGTACTTC
NA	TRBJ1-1	NA	TRBV28	CASSLIGGAMNTEAFF	TGTGCCAGCAGTTTGATTGGGGGAGCCATGAACACTGAAGCTTTCTTT
TRBD1	TRBJ2-7	NA	TRBV19	CASSTTGDAYEQYF	TGTGCCAGTAGCACCACAGGGGATGCCTACGAGCAGTACTTC
NA	TRBJ1-4	NA	TRBV7-9	CASADEKLFF	TGTGCCAGCGCGGATGAAAAACTGTTTTTT
TRBD2	TRBJ2-3	NA	TRBV7-9	CASSFVSGGPTDTQYF	TGTGCCAGCAGCTTTGTGAGCGGGGGGCCCACAGATACGCAGTATTTT
NA	TRBJ2-1	NA	TRBV18	CASSRQGIAGWNEQFF	TGTGCCAGCTCACGACAGGGAATAGCGGGGTGGAATGAGCAGTTCTTC
TRBD1	TRBJ1-5	once	TRBV4-1	CASSPGQGLSQPQHF	TGCGCCAGCAGCCCGGGACAGGGCCTCTCTCAGCCCCAGCATTTT
TRBD2	TRBJ2-3	NA	TRBV9	CASSVGGEGTDTQYF	TGTGCCAGCAGCGTCGGGGGGGAAGGCACAGATACGCAGTATTTT
TRBD1	TRBJ1-6	NA	TRBV9	CASSVDQGAPSPLHF	TGTGCCAGCAGCGTAGATCAGGGGGCGCCTTCACCCCTCCACTTT
TRBD2	TRBJ2-6	NA	TRBV30	CAWKPLAGGAGANVLTF	TGTGCCTGGAAACCTCTAGCGGGGGGTGCTGGGGCCAACGTCCTGACTTTC
NA	TRBJ1-4	NA	TRBV7-9	CASSPGGTDNEKLFF	TGTGCCAGCAGCCCCGGGGGGACGGATAATGAAAAACTGTTTTTT
TRBD2	TRBJ2-3	NA	TRBV11-3	CASSLVSSGKADTQYF	TGTGCCAGCAGCTTAGTTAGTAGCGGGAAGGCAGATACGCAGTATTTT
NA	TRBJ1-4	few	TRBV27	CASSLLGKLFF	TGTGCCAGCAGTTTACTCGGAAAACTGTTTTTT
NA	TRBJ2-7	NA	TRBV5-1	CASSLGPSSYEQYF	TGCGCCAGCAGCTTGGGCCCCTCCTCCTACGAGCAGTACTTC
TRBD1	TRBJ2-1	NA	TRBV5-1	CASSAGQGMNEQFF	TGCGCCAGCAGCGCCGGACAGGGTATGAATGAGCAGTTCTTC
NA	TRBJ2-2	NA	TRBV5-4	CASSLERELFF	TGTGCCAGCAGCTTGGAAAGGGAGCTGTTTTTT
NA	TRBJ2-3	NA	TRBV10-1	CASSEPRSRASCCSSTDTQYF	TGCGCCAGCAGTGAGCCCAGGTCGAGGGCTAGCTGCTGTTCTAGCACAGATACGCAGTATTTT
TRBD2	TRBJ2-3	NA	TRBV7-3	CASSPRRRGGPDTQYF	TGTGCCAGCAGCCCCCGCCGGCGGGGGGGCCCAGATACGCAGTATTTT